This passage covers 19 T cell receptor beta chains from one sample sequenced in a study of T cell responses to AZD1222 COVID-19 vaccine. The method was immunoSEQ multiplex PCR; TCRdb's version includes in-frame clones alone and lacks a portion of them. The sample lists about 51,000 clones, around 90% occurring once. The input for sequencing was peripheral blood, taken 28 days after the second AZD1222 dose. These receptor sequences come from an adult who received the AZD1222 COVID-19 vaccine.

The chain links TRBV2 to TRBJ1-5; 9 bases are a match to TRBD1. The trim removed 6 bases at V and 3 bases at J, leaving 6 bases unmatched. CDR1 SNHLY and CDR2 FYNNEI come from the germline V gene. The CDR3 has 15 amino acids. CDR3 in amino acids: CASRRDREYNQPQHF. The CDR3, as DNA: TGTGCCAGCAGGAGGGACAGGGAGTACAATCAGCCCCAGCATTTT.

This clone has only a few counts. Here the CDR3 DNA reads TGTGCCTGGAGATTCGGGTCAAACTACGAGCAGTACTTC. Amino acid sequence: CAWRFGSNYEQYF. The chain couples TRBV30 to TRBJ2-7; D uncertain. V was clipped by 3 bases and J by 3 bases, with 12 bases between them. The CDR3 is 13 amino acids. Germline V gene lookup returns CDR1 GTSNPN and CDR2 SVGIG (reference sequence).

The chain carries TRBV6-5 and TRBJ1-1; 7 bases line up with TRBD1. The V gene's germline CDR1 is MNHEY and CDR2 SVGAGI. The J segment lost 4 bases and the V segment lost 5 bases, leaving 7 bases of the junction unmatched. This CDR3 has 14 residues. The CDR3 DNA reads as TGTGCCAGCAGTCAAAGACAGGGTGGCACTGAAGCTTTCTTT. Protein sequence: CASSQRQGGTEAFF.

The J gene is TRBJ2-3, the V gene TRBV28; 10 bases align to TRBD2. This CDR3 has 15 residues. V shed 2 bases, J shed 4 bases, and the junction held 3 bases outside the gene matches. CDR1 and CDR2 from the germline V gene are MDHEN and SYDVKM. The CDR3 sequence: CASSLRLAGPDTQYF. The CDR3 DNA follows: TGTGCCAGCAGTTTAAGACTAGCGGGCCCAGATACGCAGTATTTT. Supplemented by reference TRBV28 and TRBJ2-3, the full variable domain reads DVKVTQSSRYLVKRTGEKVFLECVQDMDHENMFWYRQDPGLGLRLIYFSYDVKMKEKGDIPEGYSVSREKKERFSLILESASTNQTSMYLCASSLRLAGPDTQYFGPGTRLTVL.

CDR3 DNA: TGTGCCAGCAGCTTCTACACTGAAGCTTTCTTT. This encodes CASSFYTEAFF. The V and J genes are TRBV5-8 and TRBJ1-1; D is ambiguous. In germline, CDR1 is SGHTS, CDR2 YDEGEE. The V end was cut by 2 bases, the J end by 3 bases, with 2 bases between. This CDR3 has 11 residues. Filled out from reference TRBV5-8 and TRBJ1-1, the complete variable domain reads EAGVTQSPTHLIKTRGQQATLRCSPISGHTSVYWYQQALGLGLQFLLWYDEGEERNRGNFPPRFSGRQFPNYSSELNVNALELEDSALYLCASSFYTEAFFGQGTRLTVV.

The CDR3 nucleotides are TGTGCCAGCAGCTTAGAGGGCCAGCCCTATGGCTACACCTTC. Translation: CASSLEGQPYGYTF. The chain is built from TRBV11-2 and TRBJ1-2, with D uncertain. Trimming left V 0 bases short and J 4 bases short, with 9 bases between. Germline CDR1 SGHAT, CDR2 FQNNGV. This CDR3 is built from 14 residues.

V is TRBV24-1 and J is TRBJ2-1, with D maybe TRBD2 (5 bases). The V gene's germline CDR1 is KGHDR and CDR2 SFDVKD. V was pared by 6 bases and J by 9 bases, with 11 bases between. The CDR3 runs 12 residues. CDR3 DNA sequence: TGTGCCACCAGTATACCGGGGAGTGAGCAGTTCTTC. Protein product: CATSIPGSEQFF.

V is TRBV9 and J is TRBJ2-7, with TRBD2 as a possible D gene (6 bases). V was cut by 3 bases and J by 4 bases, with 17 bases left in between. Germline V gene lookup returns CDR1 SGDLS and CDR2 YYNGEE. This CDR3 has 15 residues. CDR3 region: CASSGGELDSYEQYF. The CDR3, as DNA: TGTGCCAGCAGCGGGGGGGAGTTAGACTCGTACGAGCAGTACTTC.

The chain combines TRBV2 with TRBJ1-2; D is perhaps TRBD1 (6 bases). This CDR3 is 14 amino acids long. Trimming pared 0 bases from V and 6 bases from J, leaving 11 bases between. Looked up from germline, CDR1 is SNHLY and CDR2 is FYNNEI. In DNA form, the CDR3 reads TGTGCCAGCAGTGAAGCGAGGGGGGGGAATGGCTACACCTTC. It encodes CASSEARGGNGYTF.

The chain has TRBV19 and TRBJ2-7, with 10 bases fitting TRBD2. The germline gives CDR1 LNHDA, CDR2 SQIVND (reference sequence). The CDR3 runs 15 residues. The V segment lost 6 bases and the J segment 3 bases; nucleotides outside the gene matches: 8. The CDR3, as DNA: TGTGCCAGTAGCATCGGGACTAGCGAATACTACGAGCAGTACTTC. Its translation is CASSIGTSEYYEQYF.

The V and J genes are TRBV28 and TRBJ2-7; unclear D gene. Trimming took off 6 bases at V and 4 bases at J, with 16 bases between the two ends. This CDR3 is built from 14 residues. Germline-derived CDR1 and CDR2 are MDHEN and SYDVKM. The DNA for the CDR3 is TGTGCCAGCAGCATTCTGCAGGATATTTACGAGCAGTACTTC. It translates to CASSILQDIYEQYF.

This rearrangement joins TRBV7-3 to TRBJ1-1, with D hard to call. Looked up from germline, CDR1 is SGHTA and CDR2 is FQGTGA. There are 13 residues in the CDR3. V lost 2 bases and J lost 3, with 7 bases in between. The CDR3 sequence: CASSLGQYTEAFF. In DNA form, the CDR3 reads TGTGCCAGCAGCTTAGGTCAGTACACTGAAGCTTTCTTT.

The rearrangement joins TRBV6-1 to TRBJ2-1; perhaps TRBD2 as D (5 bases). V shed 5 bases and J shed 8 bases, with 13 bases lying between them. Germline V gene sequence: CDR1 MNHNS, CDR2 SASEGT. CDR3 length: 13 amino acids. This CDR3 is CASSPPGNYEQFF. CDR3 nucleotide sequence: TGTGCCAGCAGTCCCCCGGGGAATTATGAGCAGTTCTTC.

The genes are TRBV30 and TRBJ1-2; 7 nucleotides line up with TRBD1. The CDR3 runs 18 residues. Trimming cost V 2 bases and J 3 bases; bases outside gene matches: 18. The germline V gene encodes CDR1 GTSNPN and CDR2 SVGIG (reference sequence). For the CDR3, the DNA is TGTGCCTGGAGTCGTACTTACGGGACAGCCGAGGGGGACTATGGCTACACCTTC. Its protein is CAWSRTYGTAEGDYGYTF.

The chain is built from TRBV7-8 and TRBJ1-5; 7 nucleotides line up with TRBD1. V lost 4 bases and J lost 6; bases outside the gene matches: 21. There are 19 residues in the CDR3. The germline gives CDR1 SGHVS, CDR2 FQNEAQ. The CDR3 region has the DNA TGTGCCAGCAGCTCGCGTGAAGGGGGCATTGCCCAGAGCGGTCAGCCCCAGCATTTT. Its translation is CASSSREGGIAQSGQPQHF.

The CDR3 protein is CASRHRGEGRINYGYTF. DNA for the CDR3: TGTGCCAGTAGGCATCGGGGGGAAGGGAGGATCAACTATGGCTACACCTTC. The rearrangement uses TRBV19 and TRBJ1-2; tentatively, D is TRBD1 (5 bases). Germline-derived CDR1 and CDR2 are LNHDA and SQIVND (reference sequence). The V gene lost 6 bases and the J gene lost 2 bases, with 22 bases spanning the gap. There are 17 residues in the CDR3.

The chain couples TRBV30 to TRBJ1-2; TRBD1 aligns across 9 bases. Germline values: CDR1 GTSNPN, CDR2 SVGIG (reference sequence). V trimming: 1 base; J trimming: 5 bases; junction bases outside the gene matches: 5. This CDR3 is built from 14 residues. The CDR3 DNA sequence: TGTGCCTGGAGTGCAACAGGGGGCGCTTATGGCTACACCTTC. Residues: CAWSATGGAYGYTF.

V gene TRBV7-9 combines with J gene TRBJ1-5; 9 bases align to TRBD1. The CDR3 contains 14 residues. Germline V gene sequence: CDR1 SEHNR, CDR2 FQNEAQ (reference sequence). The V gene end was trimmed by 5 bases and the J gene end by 4 bases; junction bases not matched to a gene: 3. As DNA, the CDR3 is TGTGCCAGCAGCCAGGGACAGGGAAATCAGCCCCAGCATTTT. Translated, it gives CASSQGQGNQPQHF.

This chain uses TRBV28 with TRBJ2-7; TRBD1 aligns across 11 bases. The CDR3 spans 17 residues. V lost 2 bases, J lost 2 bases, and 8 bases stayed unmatched. Germline V gene data show CDR1 as MDHEN and CDR2 as SYDVKM. The CDR3 region has the DNA TGTGCCAGCAGTTTAATCGGGACAGGGGGGCTAACCTACGAGCAGTACTTC. Protein: CASSLIGTGGLTYEQYF. Full variable domain (rest looked up from reference TRBV28 and TRBJ2-7): DVKVTQSSRYLVKRTGEKVFLECVQDMDHENMFWYRQDPGLGLRLIYFSYDVKMKEKGDIPEGYSVSREKKERFSLILESASTNQTSMYLCASSLIGTGGLTYEQYFGPGTRLTVT.